A single sample is the source of the 25 T cell receptor beta chains below, sequenced in a study of control samples from healthy donors and cancer patients. Some clones are missing from TCRdb's copy, which holds only in-frame ones; the method was immunoSEQ multiplex PCR. Altogether around 250,000 clones are present, over 70% being singletons, with the ten largest covering 13%. Specimen: PBMCs. These receptors were obtained from a woman aged 60-75 years with lung cancer.

This clone showed up just a few times. V and J are TRBV5-1 and TRBJ2-5; D remains ambiguous. With 0 bases removed from V and 5 bases from J, the gap between germline ends came to 2 bases. Germline V lookup: CDR1 SGHRS, CDR2 YFSETQ. This CDR3 is built from 11 residues. This CDR3 reads CASSLVETQYF. The CDR3 nucleotides are TGCGCCAGCAGCTTGGTGGAGACCCAGTACTTC. Full variable domain (missing parts from reference TRBV5-1 and TRBJ2-5): KAGVTQTPRYLIKTRGQQVTLSCSPISGHRSVSWYQQTPGQGLQFLFEYFSETQRNKGNFPGRFSGRQFSNSRSEMNVSTLELGDSALYLCASSLVETQYFGPGTRLLVL.

The CDR3 bases are TGTGCCAGCAGCCACCGGGGGGGCCCAGATACGCAGTATTTT. It yields the protein CASSHRGGPDTQYF. The chain links TRBV3-1 (or the pseudogene TRBV3-2) to TRBJ2-3; the match to TRBD2 covers 8 bases. Trimming cost V 3 bases and J 4 bases; bases outside gene matches: 3. This CDR3 comprises 14 residues. Looked up from germline, CDR1 is LGHDT and CDR2 is YNNKEL (reference sequence).

The V and J genes are TRBV5-1 and TRBJ2-2; 8 bases agree with TRBD1. The ends lost 8 bases at V and 3 bases at J; junction bases unmatched: 3. CDR1 and CDR2 from the germline V gene are SGHRS and YFSETQ. This CDR3 region has 13 residues. CDR3 sequence reads: CARVTGDTGELFF. DNA for the CDR3: TGCGCCAGGGTGACAGGGGACACCGGGGAGCTGTTTTTT.

This chain links TRBV6-5 with TRBJ2-7, with a possible D match to TRBD1 (6 bases). The CDR3 consists of 14 residues. The germline CDR1 and CDR2 sequences are MNHEY and SVGAGI. V was trimmed by 7 bases and J by 2 bases, leaving 15 bases between them. The chain's CDR3 is CASTGENPPYEQYF. The CDR3 coding sequence is TGTGCCAGCACAGGGGAAAACCCCCCCTACGAGCAGTACTTC.

The V and J genes are TRBV25-1 and TRBJ2-5; 7 nucleotides match TRBD1. The germline V gene has CDR1 MGHDK and CDR2 SYGVNS. This CDR3 region has 14 residues. The V and J ends lost 3 bases and 2 bases, in that order; junction bases with no gene match: 3. The CDR3: CASSDWDSQETQYF. The CDR3 nucleotides read TGTGCCAGCAGTGATTGGGACAGTCAAGAGACCCAGTACTTC.

This clone has a single count. This sequence joins TRBV9 and TRBJ2-2; weak D call: TRBD2 (5 bases). Trimming took 0 bases from V and 7 from J, leaving 16 bases between them. The CDR3 covers 16 residues. CDR1 and CDR2 (germline): SGDLS, YYNGEE. CDR3 region: CASSVALNRDGGELFF. The CDR3 nucleotides are TGTGCCAGCAGCGTAGCCCTAAACCGGGATGGCGGGGAGCTGTTTTTT.

This clone has a count of ten or more. The J gene is TRBJ2-2, the V gene TRBV19, with TRBD1 identical over 7 bases. This CDR3 spans 14 amino acids. The V and J ends lost 8 bases and 4 bases, in that order; junction bases with no gene match: 7. CDR1 and CDR2 (germline): LNHDA, SQIVND (reference sequence). CDR3 DNA sequence: TGTGCCAGTCGGGGACAGAGCACCACCGGGGAGCTGTTTTTT. Its translation: CASRGQSTTGELFF.

Here the CDR3 DNA reads TGTGCCACCAAAGCGGGGGGCGCGCTCCGTGGTTTCTTC. It codes for CATKAGGALRGFF. The rearrangement uses TRBV25-1 and TRBJ2-1, with 9 bases fitting TRBD2. This CDR3 comprises 13 residues. J was trimmed by 16 bases and V by 10 bases; bases with no gene match: 17. Germline-derived CDR1 and CDR2 are MGHDK and SYGVNS.

V gene TRBV5-1 combines with J gene TRBJ1-4, with 9 bases matching TRBD1. Germline trimming cut 3 bases from V and 10 bases from J; bases unmatched to any gene: 10. The CDR3 sequence is 15 residues long. CDR1 is SGHRS and CDR2 is YFSETQ in the germline V gene. The CDR3 DNA reads TGCGCCAGCAGCTCTCGACAGGGGGGCCACGGAAAACTGTTTTTT. Translation: CASSSRQGGHGKLFF. Drawing the rest from reference TRBV5-1 and TRBJ1-4, the complete variable domain is KAGVTQTPRYLIKTRGQQVTLSCSPISGHRSVSWYQQTPGQGLQFLFEYFSETQRNKGNFPGRFSGRQFSNSRSEMNVSTLELGDSALYLCASSSRQGGHGKLFFGSGTQLSVL.

The chain carries TRBV5-4 and TRBJ2-3, with no clear D. This CDR3 is 16 amino acids long. Deletions cut 5 bases from V and 0 bases from J, with 16 bases between. CDR1 SGHNT and CDR2 YYREEE come from the germline V gene (reference sequence). CDR3 DNA sequence: TGTGCCAGCAGGACCCTGTTAGGCCAAAGCACAGATACGCAGTATTTT. Protein: CASRTLLGQSTDTQYF.

The chain employs TRBV4-1 and TRBJ2-1, with 11 bases identical to TRBD2. This CDR3 region has 17 residues. V trimming: 3 bases; J trimming: 6 bases; junction bases outside the gene matches: 10. CDR1 MGHRA and CDR2 YSYEKL come from the germline V gene. CDR3 nucleotides: TGCGCCAGCAGCCAGTCCTTGGCGGGACTAGCGGCCAATGAGCAGTTCTTC. Protein product: CASSQSLAGLAANEQFF.

The chain has TRBV5-1 and TRBJ2-7; weak D call: TRBD2 (6 bases). The germline V gene encodes CDR1 SGHRS and CDR2 YFSETQ. The CDR3 contains 14 residues. Trimming left V 2 bases short and J 0 bases short, with 9 bases between. CDR3: CASSFGGSSYEQYF. The CDR3 DNA sequence: TGCGCCAGCAGCTTTGGGGGGAGCTCCTACGAGCAGTACTTC.

The chain combines TRBV11-2 with TRBJ2-2; tentative D call: TRBD2 (6 bases). V gave up 8 bases and J gave up 4 bases, with 14 bases separating them. Germline lookup yields CDR1 SGHAT and CDR2 FQNNGV. The CDR3 totals 14 residues. The CDR3 coding sequence is TGTGCCAGCGGACAAACCGGGGGCACCGGGGAGCTGTTTTTT. Protein sequence: CASGQTGGTGELFF.

Concerning this clone itself: Just one base apart from a much larger clone, this may be a read error. Different DNA sequences within this sample yield the same CDR3. V usage is TRBV15 and J usage is TRBJ2-7; 8 bases align to TRBD1. The V segment lost 0 bases and the J segment 4 bases; nucleotides outside the gene matches: 2. The germline gives CDR1 LNHNV, CDR2 YYDKDF (reference sequence). The CDR3 has 14 residues. The CDR3 spells CATSRDRGPYEQYF. The CDR3 bases are TGTGCCACCAGCAGAGACAGGGGGCCGTACGAGCAGTACTTC.

CDR3 sequence: CAWSRRSQETQYF. DNA for the CDR3: TGTGCCTGGAGTCGGCGGAGCCAAGAGACCCAGTACTTC. The V call is TRBV30, the J call TRBJ2-5, with D hard to call. The germline V gene encodes CDR1 GTSNPN and CDR2 SVGIG (reference sequence). The V end lost 2 bases, the J end lost 1 base, and 8 bases lay between the germline ends. This CDR3 contains 13 residues.

J is TRBJ2-3 and V is TRBV5-1, with 9 bases that match TRBD1. With 0 bases clipped from V and 4 bases from J, the junction kept 3 bases outside the gene matches. Per the germline V gene, CDR1 is SGHRS and CDR2 is YFSETQ. This CDR3 comprises 15 residues. CDR3 sequence (DNA): TGCGCCAGCAGCTTGGCGGACAGGGGTCCAGATACGCAGTATTTT. This sequence encodes CASSLADRGPDTQYF.

V is TRBV11-2 and J is TRBJ1-4; TRBD1 matches 9 bases. The germline V gene encodes CDR1 SGHAT and CDR2 FQNNGV. After removal of 3 bases from V and 6 bases from J, the junction contained 2 bases not matched to a gene. CDR3 length: 14 amino acids. CDR3 DNA sequence: TGTGCCAGCAGCTTCCGGGACAGGGATGAAAAACTGTTTTTT. Translation gives CASSFRDRDEKLFF.

V is TRBV3-1 (or the pseudogene TRBV3-2) and J is TRBJ1-2; D is unresolved. CDR1 and CDR2 (germline): LGHDT, YNNKEL (reference sequence). This CDR3 contains 13 residues. V was pared by 3 bases and J by 4 bases, with 9 bases between. This chain's CDR3 is CASSQGGVYGYTF. DNA of the CDR3: TGTGCCAGCAGCCAGGGTGGGGTCTATGGCTACACCTTC.

This rearrangement joins TRBV12-3 or TRBV12-4 to TRBJ1-1, with TRBD1 identical over 7 bases. The CDR3 loop spans 13 amino acids. V lost 7 bases to trimming and J lost 5 bases; unmatched junction nucleotides: 7. CDR3 protein: CASTQGVATEAFF. CDR3 nucleotides: TGTGCCAGCACCCAGGGGGTGGCAACTGAAGCTTTCTTT.

This chain links TRBV2 with TRBJ1-4; a weak D match, TRBD1 (5 bases). This CDR3 has 15 residues. Trimming removed 4 bases from V and 5 bases from J, with 14 bases in between. Per germline, CDR1 SNHLY and CDR2 FYNNEI. CDR3 sequence: CASSADRQKNEKLFF. CDR3 nucleotides: TGTGCCAGCAGTGCCGACCGACAGAAAAATGAAAAACTGTTTTTT.

This clone appeared a few times. J is TRBJ2-3 and V is TRBV4-2; the match to TRBD2 covers 13 bases. The CDR3 length is 18 residues. The ends lost 4 bases at V and 8 bases at J; junction bases unmatched: 15. Per germline, CDR1 LGHNA and CDR2 YNFKEQ. CDR3 residues: CASSPGLAGVSSAGTQYF. In DNA form, the CDR3 reads TGTGCCAGCAGCCCAGGACTAGCGGGGGTGTCATCAGCTGGTACGCAGTATTTT.

The genes are TRBV2 and TRBJ1-1; the D gene is possibly TRBD1 (6 bases). The germline gives CDR1 SNHLY, CDR2 FYNNEI. This CDR3 contains 17 residues. Trimming took 5 bases from V and 0 from J, leaving 19 bases between them. The CDR3 is CASSPLSGTTLNTEAFF. The CDR3 nucleotides read TGTGCCAGCAGTCCTCTTTCGGGGACAACCTTGAACACTGAAGCTTTCTTT.

This sequence joins TRBV10-1 and TRBJ2-1; possible D gene TRBD2, 7 bases. V lost 8 bases and J 3 bases, leaving 20 bases between the germline ends. Germline loops: CDR1 WNHNN, CDR2 SYGVQD (reference sequence). The CDR3 is made up of 16 amino acids. In DNA form, the CDR3 reads TGCGCCAGCCAGAAGGGAGGGGGGGCCCTCTACAATGAGCAGTTCTTC. Protein product: CASQKGGGALYNEQFF.

The gene calls are TRBV11-2 and TRBJ1-5; a possible D gene is TRBD1 (6 bases). Germline-derived CDR1 and CDR2 are SGHAT and FQNNGV. The CDR3 covers 16 residues. V lost 0 bases, J lost 4 bases, and 13 bases lay in between. This chain's CDR3 is CASSLDRGGSNQPQHF. The CDR3 DNA is TGTGCCAGCAGCTTAGATAGGGGGGGCTCTAATCAGCCCCAGCATTTT.

On this clone: A junction end diverges from the germline sequence, so it may reflect a read error. The rearrangement joins TRBV11-2 to TRBJ2-2; D uncertain. Germline values: CDR1 SGHAT, CDR2 FQNNGV. The CDR3 consists of 14 residues. In DNA, the CDR3 is TGTACCAGCAGCTTAGTTCGATCCACCGGGGAGCTGTTTTTT. Translation: CTSSLVRSTGELFF.